These 5 T cell receptor beta chains were sequenced from one sample in a study of shared clonotypes between healthy human individuals. Measured with immunoSEQ multiplex PCR; TCRdb has only the in-frame clones, and not every one. Of roughly 2.2 million clones listed, just under 95% are singletons. The source material was naive CD4+ T cells from PBMCs. Subset defined: CD45RA+ positively selected. These receptor sequences come from a man between 18 and 35 years old in good health. Some clones in this sample may be carry-over from other donors' samples.

The chain recombines TRBV18 with TRBJ1-1; TRBD1 is a possible D gene (5 bases). The CDR3 contains 16 residues. Germline V gives CDR1 KGHSH, CDR2 LQKENI. The V end lost 2 bases, the J end lost 0 bases, and 13 bases lay between the germline ends. DNA for the CDR3: TGTGCCAGCTCACCATATCGTGGGACGGTGAACACTGAAGCTTTCTTT. This gives the protein CASSPYRGTVNTEAFF.

The rearrangement joins TRBV7-6 to TRBJ1-2, with no clear D. V dropped 4 bases and J dropped 8 bases, with 14 bases sitting between them. The CDR3 is made up of 13 amino acids. Germline values: CDR1 SGHVS, CDR2 FNYEAQ. CDR3 sequence (DNA): TGTGCCAGCAGCTCAGGCGGAAATTGGGGCTACACCTTC. Amino acids: CASSSGGNWGYTF.

Points on this clone: The same CDR3 is also encoded by other DNA sequences in this sample. The CDR3 protein is CASSLGNIQYF. The DNA of the CDR3 is TGTGCCAGCAGCTTGGGGAACATTCAGTACTTC. The chain links TRBV7-9 to TRBJ2-4; D remains unclear. Germline V gene sequence: CDR1 SEHNR, CDR2 FQNEAQ (reference sequence). V gave up 3 bases and J gave up 7 bases, with 4 bases separating them. The CDR3 consists of 11 residues.

The V call is TRBV28, the J call TRBJ2-1; D is ambiguous. The CDR3 runs to 14 residues. Between the trimmed V and J ends, which lost 2 bases and 7 bases, there was a span of 12 bases. Per the germline V gene, CDR1 is MDHEN and CDR2 is SYDVKM. The CDR3 DNA is TGTGCCAGCAGTTTAGTGACTCTTGGGAATGAGCAGTTCTTC. Its translation: CASSLVTLGNEQFF.

The chain has TRBV28 and TRBJ2-7, with D tentatively TRBD2 (6 bases). V gave up 3 bases and J gave up 5 bases, with 14 bases separating them. Germline loops: CDR1 MDHEN, CDR2 SYDVKM. This CDR3 has 14 amino acids. The CDR3 nucleotides are TGTGCCAGCAGTTTTGTGCGGAGGGGCCACGAGCAGTACTTC. This encodes CASSFVRRGHEQYF.